This TCR beta chain was identified in a study of T cells in Graves' hyperthyroidism and ophthalmopathy. Study results and caveats: Blood shared most expanded thyroid clonotypes above 0.001.

Graves' hyperthyroidism showing no ophthalmopathy progression within 18 months was considered stable. The diagnoses drew upon clinical symptoms, serum thyroxine and TRAb, thyroid ultrasound and orbital computed tomography. PBMCs stemmed from 10 ml fresh peripheral blood. It was RNA transcripts that yielded the amplified TCR beta CDR3 regions. An initial round of RT-PCR targeting the TCR CDR3 relied on the HTBI primer set. From the multiplex PCR reads, TCRdb called clonotypes with MiXCR, one entry per CDR3 protein. The profile shows about 710,000 distinct CDR3 sequences, over 15% of them singletons. In the case of this clonotype: As yet, its antigen is unknown.

This clonotype was sampled from a man aged 18 to 29 with Graves' hyperthyroidism. The sequenced sample consisted of blood.

The CDR3 sequence: CASSPLSSGGSYNEQFF. CDR3 nucleotides: TGTGCCAGCAGCCCGCTCTCTAGCGGGGGCTCCTACAATGAGCAGTTCTTC. The genes are TRBV3-1 and TRBJ2-1, with 10 bases aligning to TRBD2. Germline loops: CDR1 LGHDT, CDR2 YNNKEL (reference sequence). V was clipped by 4 bases and J by 0 bases; unmatched bases: 6. The CDR3 extends over 17 amino acids.